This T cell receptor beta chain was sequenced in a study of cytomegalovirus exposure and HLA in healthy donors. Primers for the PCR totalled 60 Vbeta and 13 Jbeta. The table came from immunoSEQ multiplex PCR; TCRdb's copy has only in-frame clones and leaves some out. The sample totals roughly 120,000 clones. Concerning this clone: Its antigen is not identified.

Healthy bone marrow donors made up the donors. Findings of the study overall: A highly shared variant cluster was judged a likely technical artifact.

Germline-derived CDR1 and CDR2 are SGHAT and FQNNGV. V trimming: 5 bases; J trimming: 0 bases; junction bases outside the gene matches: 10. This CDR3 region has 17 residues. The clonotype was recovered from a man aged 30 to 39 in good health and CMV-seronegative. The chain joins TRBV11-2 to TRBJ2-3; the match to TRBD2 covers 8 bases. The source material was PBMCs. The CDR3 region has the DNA TGTGCCAGCAGCCCGCGGAGACTAGCGACTAGCACAGATACGCAGTATTTT. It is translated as CASSPRRLATSTDTQYF.